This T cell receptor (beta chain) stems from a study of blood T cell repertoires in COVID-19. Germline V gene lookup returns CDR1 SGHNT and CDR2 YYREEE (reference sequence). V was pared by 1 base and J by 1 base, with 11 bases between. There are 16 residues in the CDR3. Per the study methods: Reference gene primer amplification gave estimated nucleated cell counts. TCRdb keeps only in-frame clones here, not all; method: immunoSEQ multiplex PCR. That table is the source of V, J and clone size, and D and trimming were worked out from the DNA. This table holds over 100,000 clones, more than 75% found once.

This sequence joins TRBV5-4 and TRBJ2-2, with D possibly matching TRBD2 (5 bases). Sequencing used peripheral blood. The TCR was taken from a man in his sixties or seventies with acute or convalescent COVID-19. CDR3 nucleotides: TGTGCCAGCAGCTTGTCCCGGGGTGGGAACACCGGGGAGCTGTTTTTT. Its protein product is CASSLSRGGNTGELFF.